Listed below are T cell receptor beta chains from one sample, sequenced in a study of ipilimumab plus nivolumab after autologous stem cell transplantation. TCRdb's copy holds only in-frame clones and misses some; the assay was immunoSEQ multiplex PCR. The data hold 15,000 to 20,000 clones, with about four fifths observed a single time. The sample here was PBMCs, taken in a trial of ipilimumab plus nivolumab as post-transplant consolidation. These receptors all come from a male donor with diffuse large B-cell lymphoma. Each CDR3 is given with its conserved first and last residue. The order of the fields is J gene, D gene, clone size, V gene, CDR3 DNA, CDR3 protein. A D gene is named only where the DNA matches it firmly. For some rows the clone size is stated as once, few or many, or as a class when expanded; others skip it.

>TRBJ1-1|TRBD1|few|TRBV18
TGTGCCAGCTCGCTAACAGGGGAGAGGACTGAAGCTTTCTTT
CASSLTGERTEAFF
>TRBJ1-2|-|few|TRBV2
TGTGCCAGCAAAGGCTCCGGAGGCTATGGCTACACCTTC
CASKGSGGYGYTF
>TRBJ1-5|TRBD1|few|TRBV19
TGTGCCAGTAGTTCTTCCTCCGGGACAGGGGGCCCGATCGGTCAGCCCCAGCATTTT
CASSSSSGTGGPIGQPQHF
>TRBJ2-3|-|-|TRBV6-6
TGTGCCAGCAGTAGATCCGGGACACTTAGCACAGATACGCAGTATTTT
CASSRSGTLSTDTQYF
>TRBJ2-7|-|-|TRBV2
TGTGCCAGCAGTGTCCAAAGACCGATTACCGACGAGCAGTACTTC
CASSVQRPITDEQYF
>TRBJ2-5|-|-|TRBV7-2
TGTGCCAGCAGCTTAAGAGCGGCCTCAGAGACCCAGTACTTC
CASSLRAASETQYF
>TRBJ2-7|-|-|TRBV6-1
TGTGCCAGCAGTGAGGGCAGGAGCTACGAGCAGTACTTC
CASSEGRSYEQYF
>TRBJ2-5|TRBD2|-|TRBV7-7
TGTGCTAGCAGCTTATTCGGGGGGGCCGGAGAGGCCCAGTACTTC
CASSLFGGAGEAQYF
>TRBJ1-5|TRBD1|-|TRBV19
TGTGCCAGTAGTGGACAGGGCCTCCTGTATCAGCCCCAGCATTTT
CASSGQGLLYQPQHF
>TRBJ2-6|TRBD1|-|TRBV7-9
TGTGCCAGCAGCTTAACCGGGACAGGGTCTGGGGCCAACGTCCTGACTTTC
CASSLTGTGSGANVLTF
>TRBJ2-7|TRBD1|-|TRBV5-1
TGCGCCAGCAGCAACACAGGGGTCTACGAGCAGTACTTC
CASSNTGVYEQYF
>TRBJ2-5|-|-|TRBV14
TGTGCCAGCAGCCAAGTTTTTGGGGAGACCCAGTACTTC
CASSQVFGETQYF
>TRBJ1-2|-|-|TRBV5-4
TGTGCCAGCAGCGCTCTCGGACAGTCTAACTATGGCTACACCTTC
CASSALGQSNYGYTF
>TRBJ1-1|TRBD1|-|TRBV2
TGTGCCAGCGCGGGACAGCTGAACACTGAAGCTTTCTTT
CASAGQLNTEAFF
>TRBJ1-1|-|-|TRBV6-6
TGTGCCAGCAGTTACGGGGGTACTGAAGCTTTCTTT
CASSYGGTEAFF
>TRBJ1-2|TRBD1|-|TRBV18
TGTGCCAGCTCACCGACTGGTGACAGGGGCGGTGGCTACACCTTC
CASSPTGDRGGGYTF
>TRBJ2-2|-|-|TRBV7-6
TGTGCCAGCAGTTCCCCTACCGGGGCTAGCGCGAACACCGGGGAGCTGTTTTTT
CASSSPTGASANTGELFF
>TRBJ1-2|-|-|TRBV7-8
TGTGCCAGCAGCTTAAGTGGATGGGATGGGGGCGGACATGGCTACACCTTC
CASSLSGWDGGGHGYTF
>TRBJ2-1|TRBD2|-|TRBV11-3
TGTGCCAGCAGCTCTAGCGGCTACCGGGAGCAGTTCTTC
CASSSSGYREQFF
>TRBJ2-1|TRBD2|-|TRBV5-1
TGCGCCAGCAGCTTGGGGCTGGGCGGGGGAAACAATGAGCAGTTCTTC
CASSLGLGGGNNEQFF
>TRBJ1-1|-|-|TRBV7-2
TGTGCCAGCAGCGATCCGAACACTGAAGCTTTCTTT
CASSDPNTEAFF
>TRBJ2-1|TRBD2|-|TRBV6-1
TGTGCCAGCAGTCCTCAGCGGGGGGTGGGGGCTGAGCAGTTCTTC
CASSPQRGVGAEQFF
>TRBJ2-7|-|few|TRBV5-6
TGTGCCAGCAGCTTGGGAATCGAGCAGTACTTC
CASSLGIEQYF
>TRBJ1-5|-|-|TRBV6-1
TGTGCCAGCAGTGTTCGGGCCCGGGAGCCCCAGCATTTT
CASSVRAREPQHF
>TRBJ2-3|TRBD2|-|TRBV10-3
TGTGCCATCAGTGGGAGCGGGGGGGTCACAGATACGCAGTATTTT
CAISGSGGVTDTQYF
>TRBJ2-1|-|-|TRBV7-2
TGTGCCAGCAGCTTAGAGTGGGACACAGACAATGAGCAGTTCTTC
CASSLEWDTDNEQFF
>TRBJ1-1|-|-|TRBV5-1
TGCGCCAGCAGCCGGAGGGCGAACACTGAAGCTTTCTTT
CASSRRANTEAFF
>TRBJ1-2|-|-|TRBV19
TGTGCCGCCACGACAGGAGACTATGGCTACACCTTC
CAATTGDYGYTF
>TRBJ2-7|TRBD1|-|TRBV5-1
TGCGCCAGCAGCCAGGGGGCTTACGAGCAGTACTTC
CASSQGAYEQYF
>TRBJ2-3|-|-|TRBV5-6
TGTGCCAGCAGCTTGATGGCAAATCCTAGCACAGATACGCAGTATTTT
CASSLMANPSTDTQYF